These 10 T cell receptor beta chains originate from one sample sequenced in a study of blood T cell repertoires in COVID-19. Sequencing used immunoSEQ multiplex PCR; TCRdb keeps in-frame clones, though not all of them. Among more than 250,000 clones listed, nearly 85% were seen once. Sequenced material: peripheral blood. Receptors originate from a human donor in a cohort sampled during active COVID-19.

This clone was counted once. This sequence joins TRBV9 and TRBJ1-1, with D maybe TRBD1 (5 bases). CDR1 is SGDLS, CDR2 YYNGEE, per germline. Trimming shortened V by 4 bases and J by 1 base, and 11 bases separated the two germline ends. This CDR3 contains 14 residues. CDR3 sequence: CASSPTGQNTEAFF. The CDR3 bases are TGTGCCAGCAGCCCCACCGGACAGAACACTGAAGCTTTCTTT.

This chain joins TRBV11-2 and TRBJ2-1; TRBD2 matches at 15 bases. The trim removed 4 bases at V and 6 bases at J, leaving 4 bases unmatched. The CDR3 runs to 16 residues. The V gene's germline CDR1 is SGHAT and CDR2 FQNNGV. The CDR3 nucleotides read TGTGCCAGCAGCTGGACTAGCGGGGGGGCTGGCAATGAGCAGTTCTTC. Protein sequence: CASSWTSGGAGNEQFF.

V usage is TRBV11-3 and J usage is TRBJ2-1, with TRBD2 matching 9 bases. The CDR3 runs 16 residues. The V segment lost 2 bases and the J segment 4 bases; nucleotides outside the gene matches: 6. Looked up from germline, CDR1 is SGHNT and CDR2 is YENEEA. In DNA, the CDR3 is TGTGCCAGCAGCTTAAATGGGCTAGCGGGATACAATGAGCAGTTCTTC. This codes for CASSLNGLAGYNEQFF. Looking up the rest from reference TRBV11-3 and TRBJ2-1 gives the full variable domain: EAGVVQSPRYKIIEKKQPVAFWCNPISGHNTLYWYLQNLGQGPELLIRYENEEAVDDSQLPKDRFSAERLKGVDSTLKIQPAELGDSAVYLCASSLNGLAGYNEQFFGPGTRLTVL.

CDR3 region: CASSYTGQMNTEAFF. In DNA form, the CDR3 reads TGTGCCAGCAGCTACACGGGACAGATGAACACTGAAGCTTTCTTT. J is TRBJ1-1 and V is TRBV7-2, with 7 bases identical to TRBD1. Trimming cost V 4 bases and J 0 bases; bases outside gene matches: 5. From germline, CDR1 is SGHTA and CDR2 FQGNSA. The CDR3 sequence is 15 residues long.

The chain links TRBV6-6 to TRBJ1-3, with D unresolved. The CDR3 consists of 16 residues. V lost 5 bases and J 0 bases, leaving 14 bases between the germline ends. Looked up from germline, CDR1 is MNHNY and CDR2 is SVGAGI (reference sequence). The chain's CDR3 is CASSRIRGSSGNTIYF. Written as DNA, the CDR3 is TGTGCCAGCAGTCGAATCCGTGGGAGCTCTGGAAACACCATATATTTT.

This clone occurred once. CDR3 amino acids: CASSTGGSGTDTQYF. In DNA form, the CDR3 reads TGTGCCAGCAGTACAGGGGGGTCGGGAACAGATACGCAGTATTTT. The rearrangement links TRBV6-5 to TRBJ2-3, with 8 bases that match TRBD1. V lost 5 bases, J lost 3 bases, and 7 bases stayed unmatched. The CDR3 has 15 amino acids. Germline V gives CDR1 MNHEY, CDR2 SVGAGI.

The gene calls are TRBV14 and TRBJ1-4; 8 positions agree with TRBD1. The germline V gene has CDR1 SGHDN and CDR2 FVKESK. This CDR3 spans 16 amino acids. With V trimmed by 0 bases and J by 6 bases, 6 bases remained unmatched. Here the CDR3 reads CASSQDYRGSDEKLFF. As DNA, the CDR3 is TGTGCCAGCAGCCAAGATTACAGGGGGAGTGATGAAAAACTGTTTTTT.

CDR3 in amino acids: CSVENPGTNEKLFF. The CDR3 DNA is TGCAGCGTTGAAAATCCGGGGACTAATGAAAAACTGTTTTTT. This chain links TRBV29-1 with TRBJ1-4; D call uncertain. The CDR3 has 14 residues. Trimming left V 2 bases short and J 2 bases short, with 9 bases between. Germline values: CDR1 SQVTM, CDR2 ANQGSEA. Combining the CDR3 with reference TRBV29-1 and TRBJ1-4 gives the whole variable domain SAVISQKPSRDICQRGTSLTIQCQVDSQVTMMFWYRQQPGQSLTLIATANQGSEATYESGFVIDKFPISRPNLTFSTLTVSNMSPEDSSIYLCSVENPGTNEKLFFGSGTQLSVL.

This clone was observed once. This chain connects TRBV28 to TRBJ1-1; the D is unclear. The ends were cut back, 5 bases at V and 7 bases at J, with 11 bases in the middle. The CDR3 loop spans 12 amino acids. CDR1 is MDHEN and CDR2 is SYDVKM in the germline V gene. The CDR3 loop is CASSPTRGEAFF. The CDR3 DNA is TGTGCCAGCAGTCCCACCCGCGGTGAAGCTTTCTTT.

A note on this clone: The germline gene is not matched at one end of the junction; a read error may be the cause. The V and J genes are TRBV7-7 and TRBJ2-5; TRBD1 agrees at 8 bases. The CDR3 runs 15 residues. The V gene's germline CDR1 is SSHAT and CDR2 FNYEAQ (reference sequence). CDR3 in amino acids: CASSLGTGPQETQYF. The CDR3 DNA reads as TGTGCTAGCAGCTTAGGGACAGGTCCGCAAGAGACCCAGTACTTC.